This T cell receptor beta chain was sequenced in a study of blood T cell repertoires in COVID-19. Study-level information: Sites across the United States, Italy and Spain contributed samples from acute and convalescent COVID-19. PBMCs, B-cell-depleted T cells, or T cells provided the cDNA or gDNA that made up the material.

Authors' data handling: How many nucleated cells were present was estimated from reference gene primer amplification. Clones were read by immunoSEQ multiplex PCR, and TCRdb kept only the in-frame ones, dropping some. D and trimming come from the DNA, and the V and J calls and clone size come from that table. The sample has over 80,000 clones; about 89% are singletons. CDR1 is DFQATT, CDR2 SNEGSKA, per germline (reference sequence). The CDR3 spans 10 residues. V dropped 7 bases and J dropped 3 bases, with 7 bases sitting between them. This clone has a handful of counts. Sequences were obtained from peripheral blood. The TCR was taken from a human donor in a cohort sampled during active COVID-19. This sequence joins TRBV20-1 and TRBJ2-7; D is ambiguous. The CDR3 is CSGWSYEQYF. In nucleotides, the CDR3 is TGCAGTGGGTGGAGCTACGAGCAGTACTTC.